The text below deals with one T cell receptor beta chain. Per germline, CDR1 MNHEY and CDR2 SMNVEV (reference sequence). Trimming at V came to 6 bases and at J to 6 bases, leaving 4 bases not matched to a gene. This CDR3 has 13 residues. The data stem from a study of blood T cell repertoires in COVID-19. Study-wide background: T cells, B-cell-depleted T cells, or PBMCs supplied cDNA or gDNA.

Per the study methods: Reference gene primer amplification gave estimated nucleated cell counts. Sequenced by immunoSEQ multiplex PCR; TCRdb stores in-frame clones only, minus some. V and J calls and clone size follow that table, whereas D and trimming were derived from the DNA. The table has approximately 250,000 clones, roughly 90% seen once. A PCR-confirmed or clinician-diagnosed COVID-19 case had contacted exposed participants within 2 weeks of entry. The receptor was isolated from a man aged 35 to 55 who had been exposed to COVID-19. V and J are TRBV27 and TRBJ1-5; 8 bases are a match to TRBD1. The specimen sequenced was PBMCs or T cells enriched from blood (not recorded which). The CDR3 loop is CASSRGRGQPQHF. For the CDR3, the DNA is TGTGCCAGCAGCAGGGGGCGCGGTCAGCCCCAGCATTTT.